The TCR beta chain described here comes from a study of T cell responses to AZD1222 COVID-19 vaccine (dated by TCRdb to about 2021). At the level of the whole study: Because spike-specific TCR depth and breadth did not differ between the two schedules, AZD1222 recipients who got a second dose at roughly 4 weeks were pooled with those who got a second dose at roughly 12 weeks. A total of 230 or so trial participants underwent TCR sequencing, of whom 207 received two doses of AZD1222 and some 26 received two doses of the MenACWY control vaccine. Enrollment into the trials was organized by age into subgroups of 18-55, 56-69 and 70-plus years, and those subgroups contained roughly 150, 30 and 60 TCR-sequenced participants, respectively.

The CDR3 regions of human TCRbeta chains were subjected to immunosequencing. Per the original workflow: Repertoire TCRs were matched against a reference library of SARS-CoV-2-specific TCRs generated with the MIRA antigen-specificity platform. Breadth was defined as the fraction of unique TCRs that were SARS-CoV-2-associated. Depth was defined as the fraction of total T cells that were SARS-CoV-2-associated. Each spike-specific TCR was assigned to its reactive spike region and to a CD4 or CD8 class using the MIRA data. Log10-transformed breadth and depth values were compared by one-way ANOVA with Sidak's multiple comparisons tests. TCRdb stores this immuneACCESS table with in-frame sequences only. Part of the clones is absent; in the studies checked, under half of the shortfall reflects unresolved V genes, and no reason is known for the rest. V, J and clone size derive from that table, while D and trimming were established from the DNA sequence. The sample yields some 80,000 clones; over 90% were counted once. Roughly 5.6% of the sample is in the top ten clones.

As concerns this clone: Its antigen specificity is not known. Within one base of it there is no much larger clone, and no base qualities were kept.

Overall study outcomes, separate from this receptor: No day 14 peak-response samples were available, so repertoires were characterized only after the peak T cell response. Spike-specific TCR breadth and depth rose significantly after two AZD1222 doses compared with day 0 and with MenACWY recipients. The whole spike protein was spanned by vaccine-associated CD4 TCRs, and dominant responses were seen in regions 160-218 and 743-854. Most participants were white British and females outnumbered males, and the authors suggested that clonal diversity may have been underestimated. Nearly half of unique spike-specific TCRs reportedly recognized epitopes outside regions mutated in the B.1.351 and B.1.1.7 variants. Conclusions about previously exposed vaccinees are limited because only six or seven AZD1222 recipients were SARS-CoV-2 seropositive at baseline. In the small 56-69-year group, the increase in depth fell short of significance, most likely because of low power.

The germline V gene supplies CDR1 SGHAT and CDR2 FQNNGV. Reading from cysteine to phenylalanine, the CDR3 counts 16 amino acids. This entry keeps only the CDR3 DNA: 48 bases, framed from base 1. V loses 1 base of germline sequence and J loses 8 bases, and the interval between the two ends is 15 bases. Read against the paper, the sample's time point label means: baseline before first vaccination. Vaccinee samples came from UK trials COV001 and COV002, including a single-blind randomized controlled phase 2/3 trial of AZD1222 (ChAdOx1 nCoV-19) in healthy adults. For TCRbeta chain sequencing, PBMC samples were collected from trial participants at day 0 and at day 28 after the second dose.

The source was peripheral blood, collected on day 0 of AZD1222 vaccination. The TCR comes from an adult in good health. The chain employs TRBV11-2 and TRBJ1-6; there is no confident call for the D gene. The encoded CDR3 is CASSLVPRAKDSPLHF. The DNA reads as follows: TGTGCCAGCAGCTTAGTTCCACGGGCTAAGGATTCACCCCTCCACTTT. With all but the CDR3 taken from the reference TRBV11-2 and TRBJ1-6 genes, the full variable domain is: EAGVAQSPRYKIIEKRQSVAFWCNPISGHATLYWYQQILGQGPKLLIQFQNNGVVDDSQLPKDRFSAERLKGVDSTLKIQPAKLEDSAVYLCASSLVPRAKDSPLHFGNGTRLTVT.